This TCR beta chain was retrieved from a study of identifying expanded T cells in peripheral blood. Study-level findings and limits: Differentially abundant clones: approximately 1.3 between replicates, about 17 at roughly 15 days, approximately 19 at four. Two-week clone count variance significantly increased as total template count grew.

During the collection period, no donor immune events like infections were recorded. Libraries were prepared by immunoSEQ multiplex PCR; TCRdb keeps only in-frame clonotypes and omits some of them. Of roughly 120,000 clones listed, about 87% were seen once; the top ten hold 8% to 9%. In regard to this clone: Its antigen remains unidentified.

Germline CDR1 and CDR2: SNHLY and FYNNEI. This CDR3 has 13 residues. V was clipped by 6 bases and J by 0 bases, with 8 bases between them. The chain recombines TRBV2 with TRBJ1-1; D not resolved. Sequencing was done on a sample of blood. The sequence derives from a person aged 18-70 years in good health. The CDR3 DNA reads TGTGCCAGCAGCCCCAGACTGAACACTGAAGCTTTCTTT. Translated: CASSPRLNTEAFF.